Below are 26 T cell receptor beta chains sequenced from a single sample in a study of blood T cell repertoires in COVID-19. The assay was immunoSEQ multiplex PCR, and TCRdb's table has in-frame clones only and misses some. The sample records roughly 150,000 clones, around 82% being singletons. The sample consisted of peripheral blood. These receptors were obtained from an older woman who had recovered from COVID-19.

This rearrangement joins TRBV11-2 to TRBJ1-1; possibly TRBD1 for D (5 bases). V was shortened by 0 bases and J by 1 base, with 15 bases between the two germline ends. The germline CDR1 and CDR2 sequences are SGHAT and FQNNGV. CDR3 length: 17 amino acids. Here the CDR3 reads CASSLDPGETWNTEAFF. The CDR3 nucleotides read TGTGCCAGCAGCTTAGATCCGGGGGAGACTTGGAACACTGAAGCTTTCTTT.

This sequence joins TRBV7-6 and TRBJ1-5; 7 bases map to TRBD1. V shed 5 bases, J shed 5 bases, and the junction held 12 bases outside the gene matches. The CDR3 extends over 16 amino acids. CDR1 and CDR2 from the germline V gene are SGHVS and FNYEAQ. Written as DNA, the CDR3 is TGTGCCAGCAGCCCCGAAGCCACAGGGGCGGATCAGCCCCAGCATTTT. Translating it yields CASSPEATGADQPQHF.

The chain joins TRBV6-6 to TRBJ2-7; D unclear. Germline-derived CDR1 and CDR2 are MNHNY and SVGAGI (reference sequence). The CDR3 consists of 13 residues. Trimming shortened V by 6 bases and J by 6 bases, and 15 bases separated the two germline ends. CDR3 DNA: TGTGCCAGCAGGGCTTATACGTCAGGCGAGCAGTACTTC. Encoded protein: CASRAYTSGEQYF.

This clone has more than one count but fewer than ten. The gene calls are TRBV7-9 and TRBJ1-6, with TRBD1 matching over 8 bases. The CDR3 contains 15 residues. The V and J ends lost 3 bases and 9 bases, in that order; junction bases with no gene match: 7. Germline lookup yields CDR1 SEHNR and CDR2 FQNEAQ (reference sequence). The CDR3 bases are TGTGCCAGCAGCTTGGCGGACAGGGCGGGTTCACCCCTCCACTTT. Translation: CASSLADRAGSPLHF.

This clone was seen more than once but under ten times. The chain employs TRBV9 and TRBJ2-1; D perhaps matches TRBD2 (6 bases). Trimming took off 2 bases at V and 4 bases at J, with 7 bases between the two ends. The CDR3 extends over 13 amino acids. CDR1 is SGDLS and CDR2 is YYNGEE in the germline V gene. CDR3: CASSVREYNEQFF. Here the CDR3 DNA reads TGTGCCAGCAGCGTTCGGGAGTACAATGAGCAGTTCTTC.

This clone has only one observation. The CDR3 DNA reads as TGTGCCAGCAGCCCCAAGGGGGCGGGGACCGGGGAGCTGTTTTTT. Protein sequence: CASSPKGAGTGELFF. J is TRBJ2-2 and V is TRBV11-2, with D possibly matching TRBD1 (7 bases). The CDR3 length is 15 residues. In germline, CDR1 is SGHAT, CDR2 FQNNGV. Between the trimmed V and J ends, which lost 5 bases and 5 bases, there was a span of 15 bases.

V is TRBV6-1 and J is TRBJ1-1, with a tentative D call TRBD1 (5 bases). V lost 1 base to trimming and J lost 9 bases, with 15 bases between them. CDR1 and CDR2 from the germline V gene are MNHNS and SASEGT. There are 14 residues in the CDR3. The CDR3 spells CASSEGAGGLKAFF. The CDR3 nucleotides read TGTGCCAGCAGTGAAGGGGCCGGGGGGTTGAAAGCTTTCTTT.

The chain carries TRBV18 and TRBJ1-1; 9 nucleotides match TRBD1. Germline assignment: CDR1 KGHSH and CDR2 LQKENI. CDR3 length: 15 amino acids. V shed 3 bases, J shed 5 bases, and the junction held 7 bases outside the gene matches. Here the CDR3 DNA reads TGTGCCAGCTCACCTGGACAGGGGCCCGGAACTGAAGCTTTCTTT. Translating it yields CASSPGQGPGTEAFF. Based on the CDR3 plus reference TRBV18 and TRBJ1-1, the full variable domain is NAGVMQNPRHLVRRRGQEARLRCSPMKGHSHVYWYRQLPEEGLKFMVYLQKENIIDESGMPKERFSAEFPKEGPSILRIQQVVRGDSAAYFCASSPGQGPGTEAFFGQGTRLTVV.

The chain combines TRBV29-1 with TRBJ2-7; TRBD2 matches at 11 bases. V gave up 7 bases and J gave up 2 bases; unmatched junction bases: 4. Germline V gives CDR1 SQVTM, CDR2 ANQGSEA. The CDR3 covers 13 residues. The CDR3 sequence is CSATTSGTYEQYF. The CDR3 nucleotides are TGCAGCGCCACGACTAGCGGGACCTACGAGCAGTACTTC.

CDR3 DNA sequence: TGTGCCAGCAGTTTCGGGACAGGGGCGGCCGATGGCTACACCTTC. Its translation: CASSFGTGAADGYTF. The chain combines TRBV27 with TRBJ1-2; 10 bases are a match to TRBD1. Germline CDR1 and CDR2: MNHEY and SMNVEV (reference sequence). This CDR3 spans 15 amino acids. With 3 bases clipped from V and 6 bases from J, the junction kept 7 bases outside the gene matches.

This clone was detected only once. V is TRBV5-6 and J is TRBJ2-7, with a tentative D call TRBD2 (6 bases). The germline V gene has CDR1 SGHDT and CDR2 YYEEEE. V was cut by 2 bases and J by 2 bases, with 8 bases left in between. The CDR3 spans 13 residues. This CDR3 reads CASSFAGTYEQYF. The CDR3 DNA sequence: TGTGCCAGCAGCTTTGCGGGGACCTACGAGCAGTACTTC.

This clone was seen once. The chain employs TRBV5-4 and TRBJ1-2; D is undetermined. The CDR3 has 14 amino acids. Trimming left V 0 bases short and J 3 bases short, with 9 bases between. From germline, CDR1 is SGHNT and CDR2 YYREEE (reference sequence). The CDR3 is CASSLGPIDYGYTF. In DNA form, the CDR3 reads TGTGCCAGCAGCTTGGGGCCGATCGACTATGGCTACACCTTC.

The CDR3, as DNA: TGTGCCACCTGGGGGACAACTGAAGCTTTCTTT. It yields the protein CATWGTTEAFF. The gene calls are TRBV28 and TRBJ1-1, with D possibly TRBD1 on 6 matching bases. The CDR3 is 11 amino acids. Germline V lookup: CDR1 MDHEN, CDR2 SYDVKM. Trimming left V 10 bases short and J 5 bases short, with 11 bases between.

J is TRBJ2-7 and V is TRBV5-4; 7 bases are a match to TRBD2. J lost 4 bases, V lost 2 bases, and 3 bases had no gene match. The germline CDR1 and CDR2 sequences are SGHNT and YYREEE (reference sequence). This CDR3 region has 13 residues. CDR3 sequence (DNA): TGTGCCAGCAGCTTCCGGGGGGAGTACGAGCAGTACTTC. Amino acids: CASSFRGEYEQYF.

The chain is built from TRBV7-2 and TRBJ2-1; D gene uncertain. Germline lookup yields CDR1 SGHTA and CDR2 FQGNSA. V was cut by 2 bases and J by 3 bases, with 8 bases left in between. There are 14 residues in the CDR3. The CDR3 DNA sequence: TGTGCCAGCAGCTTATTGGCAGGCTACAATGAGCAGTTCTTC. This gives the protein CASSLLAGYNEQFF.

The chain is built from TRBV7-3 and TRBJ2-1; TRBD2 matches at 16 bases. J gave up 9 bases and V 1 base, and 3 bases lay outside the gene matches. Per germline, CDR1 SGHTA and CDR2 FQGTGA. The CDR3 spans 16 residues. In nucleotides, the CDR3 is TGTGCCAGCAGCTTAAGGGGGACTAGCGGGAGGGGTGAGCAGTTCTTC. Protein: CASSLRGTSGRGEQFF. Full variable domain (outside the CDR3, taken from reference TRBV7-3 and TRBJ2-1): GAGVSQTPSNKVTEKGKYVELRCDPISGHTALYWYRQSLGQGPEFLIYFQGTGAADDSGLPNDRFFAVRPEGSVSTLKIQRTERGDSAVYLCASSLRGTSGRGEQFFGPGTRLTVL.

This clone was counted a few times. This chain joins TRBV6-1 and TRBJ2-7; 7 bases align to TRBD2. J was trimmed by 1 base and V by 3 bases; bases with no gene match: 3. The CDR3 has 14 residues. Germline CDR1 MNHNS, CDR2 SASEGT. This CDR3 reads CASSEGGRSYEQYF. In DNA form, the CDR3 reads TGTGCCAGCAGTGAGGGGGGGAGGTCCTACGAGCAGTACTTC.

V and J are TRBV19 and TRBJ1-1, with TRBD1 matching 10 bases. With 3 bases clipped from V and 1 base from J, the junction kept 11 bases outside the gene matches. Germline CDR1 LNHDA, CDR2 SQIVND (reference sequence). The CDR3 sequence is 18 residues long. CDR3 sequence (DNA): TGTGCCAGTAGTATCCCCAGGGACAGGGGTTGGGCGAACACTGAAGCTTTCTTT. Translating it yields CASSIPRDRGWANTEAFF.

The genes are TRBV5-8 and TRBJ1-4, with 8 bases aligning to TRBD1. CDR3 length: 16 amino acids. V lost 3 bases and J lost 7; bases outside the gene matches: 11. Germline V gene lookup returns CDR1 SGHTS and CDR2 YDEGEE. CDR3 protein: CASSYHQGAPTEKLFF. The CDR3 coding sequence is TGTGCCAGCAGCTACCACCAGGGGGCGCCTACTGAAAAACTGTTTTTT.

This clone was found once. The rearrangement uses TRBV5-1 and TRBJ2-3; D is undetermined. The germline gives CDR1 SGHRS, CDR2 YFSETQ. V lost 0 bases and J 2 bases, leaving 13 bases between the germline ends. The CDR3 extends over 16 amino acids. CDR3 residues: CASSLGAAASTDTQYF. CDR3 nucleotide sequence: TGCGCCAGCAGCTTGGGGGCAGCTGCATCCACAGATACGCAGTATTTT.

The genes are TRBV24-1 and TRBJ2-5; D not certain. The CDR3 consists of 12 residues. CDR1 is KGHDR and CDR2 is SFDVKD in the germline V gene. Trimming removed 4 bases from V and 5 bases from J, with 7 bases in between. CDR3 DNA: TGTGCCACCAGTGACCCGCGTGAGACCCAGTACTTC. Residues: CATSDPRETQYF.

The genes are TRBV6-5 and TRBJ1-2; the match to TRBD1 covers 9 bases. V lost 5 bases and J lost 6; bases outside the gene matches: 4. CDR1 is MNHEY, CDR2 SVGAGI, per germline. This CDR3 spans 13 amino acids. The CDR3 loop is CASSRDRVNGYTF. CDR3 DNA: TGTGCCAGCAGTAGGGACAGGGTCAATGGCTACACCTTC.

The chain joins TRBV11-2 to TRBJ2-7; D remains ambiguous. Trimming cost V 8 bases and J 0 bases, with 14 bases left between them. Germline V gene data show CDR1 as SGHAT and CDR2 as FQNNGV. This CDR3 has 14 amino acids. The CDR3 nucleotides read TGTGCCAGCTGTCCCGACTGGAGCTCCTACGAGCAGTACTTC. Protein sequence: CASCPDWSSYEQYF.

The chain is built from TRBV18 and TRBJ2-7; no clear D. The CDR3 covers 12 residues. Germline CDR1 KGHSH, CDR2 LQKENI. Deletions cut 5 bases from V and 5 bases from J, with 10 bases between. The CDR3 here is CASSTVVHEQYF. CDR3 DNA: TGTGCCAGCTCAACCGTAGTCCACGAGCAGTACTTC.

This clone was seen a handful of times. The chain uses TRBV7-3 and TRBJ2-3; TRBD1 might be the D (6 bases). The V and J ends lost 0 bases and 3 bases respectively, with 16 bases between them. The CDR3 loop spans 17 amino acids. CDR1 is SGHTA and CDR2 is FQGTGA in the germline V gene. CDR3 protein: CASSLTVKNDRTDTQYF. The CDR3 bases are TGTGCCAGCAGCTTAACGGTTAAAAATGACAGGACAGATACGCAGTATTTT.

The chain links TRBV30 to TRBJ1-2, with 11 bases lining up with TRBD1. Germline V gene data show CDR1 as GTSNPN and CDR2 as SVGIG (reference sequence). V gave up 7 bases and J gave up 6 bases; unmatched junction bases: 19. The CDR3 covers 17 residues. The DNA for the CDR3 is TGTGCCTCCCATTTAGGACAGGGGGCGTTTTTGGGGAATGGCTACACCTTC. Translating it yields CASHLGQGAFLGNGYTF.